Listed below are T cell receptor beta chains from one sample, sequenced in a study of T-cell reconstitution after alpha-beta-depleted transplantation in children. TCRdb redid the calling of the PCR reads with MiXCR, one entry per CDR3 protein. The table shows approximately 130,000 distinct CDR3 sequences, with about 9.6% occurring only once. Sequenced material: PBMCs, mostly from graft donor cells, taken 180 days after TCRalphabeta/CD19-depleted stem cell transplant. The receptors stem from a girl in the first two years of life who had a stem cell transplant for combined immunodeficiency, so the T cells may come from the graft donor. Both conserved end residues are part of each CDR3. The D gene is left open where the match is weak. Only some rows state a clone size, as once, few, many or a class for expanded clones.

d_gene: NA
j_gene: TRBJ1-5
v_gene: TRBV5-1
abundance: many
CDR3aa: CASSLDLAGNQPQHF
CDR3nt: TGCGCCAGCAGCTTGGATCTGGCAGGTAATCAGCCCCAGCATTTT

d_gene: NA
j_gene: TRBJ2-5
v_gene: TRBV5-5
abundance: NA
CDR3aa: CASSFRGALRETQYF
CDR3nt: TGTGCCAGCAGCTTTAGGGGCGCCTTAAGAGAGACCCAGTACTTC

d_gene: NA
j_gene: TRBJ2-7
v_gene: TRBV5-1
abundance: NA
CDR3aa: CASALGASYEQYF
CDR3nt: TGCGCCAGCGCCCTCGGAGCCTCCTACGAGCAGTACTTC

d_gene: TRBD2
j_gene: TRBJ2-7
v_gene: TRBV29-1
abundance: few
CDR3aa: CSALGTSGRKSYEQYF
CDR3nt: TGCAGCGCCCTAGGGACTAGCGGGAGAAAGTCCTACGAGCAGTACTTC

d_gene: NA
j_gene: TRBJ2-3
v_gene: TRBV10-3
abundance: few
CDR3aa: CAISVSQSTDTQYF
CDR3nt: TGTGCCATCAGTGTCAGCCAGAGCACAGATACGCAGTATTTT

d_gene: NA
j_gene: TRBJ2-5
v_gene: TRBV18
abundance: NA
CDR3aa: CASSPGGGSETQYF
CDR3nt: TGTGCCAGCTCACCAGGGGGAGGTTCGGAGACCCAGTACTTC

d_gene: NA
j_gene: TRBJ2-1
v_gene: TRBV20-1
abundance: NA
CDR3aa: CSATLASRVEQFF
CDR3nt: TGCAGTGCTACCCTGGCTAGCCGGGTTGAGCAGTTCTTC

d_gene: NA
j_gene: TRBJ1-5
v_gene: TRBV24-1
abundance: NA
CDR3aa: CATSGAGANQPQHF
CDR3nt: TGTGCCACCAGTGGAGCAGGGGCCAATCAGCCCCAGCATTTT

d_gene: NA
j_gene: TRBJ2-7
v_gene: TRBV11-3
abundance: few
CDR3aa: CASSLNEQYF
CDR3nt: TGTGCCAGCAGCCTGAACGAGCAGTACTTC

d_gene: NA
j_gene: TRBJ2-6
v_gene: TRBV30
abundance: NA
CDR3aa: CATGLSSGANVLTF
CDR3nt: TGTGCTACAGGCCTCAGCTCTGGGGCCAACGTCCTGACTTTC

d_gene: TRBD2
j_gene: TRBJ2-7
v_gene: TRBV20-1
abundance: few
CDR3aa: CSARSGTSGSHEQYF
CDR3nt: TGCAGTGCTAGGTCAGGGACTAGCGGGAGCCACGAGCAGTACTTC

d_gene: TRBD2
j_gene: TRBJ2-1
v_gene: TRBV24-1
abundance: few
CDR3aa: CATSDLSGGRVNEQFF
CDR3nt: TGTGCCACCAGTGACCTATCTGGCGGGAGGGTCAATGAGCAGTTCTTC

d_gene: NA
j_gene: TRBJ2-4
v_gene: TRBV7-2
abundance: NA
CDR3aa: CASSTTGRVAKNIQYF
CDR3nt: TGTGCCAGCAGCACGACAGGGAGGGTAGCCAAAAACATTCAGTACTTC

d_gene: NA
j_gene: TRBJ1-4
v_gene: TRBV10-3
abundance: few
CDR3aa: CASCSGEATNEKLFF
CDR3nt: TGTGCCTCTTGTTCCGGGGAGGCAACTAATGAAAAACTGTTTTTT

d_gene: NA
j_gene: TRBJ1-5
v_gene: TRBV7-3
abundance: few
CDR3aa: CASSFYHHQPQHF
CDR3nt: TGTGCCAGCAGCTTCTACCACCATCAGCCCCAGCATTTT

d_gene: NA
j_gene: TRBJ2-1
v_gene: TRBV7-3
abundance: few
CDR3aa: CASSLEGGTYNEQFF
CDR3nt: TGTGCCAGCAGCTTAGAGGGCGGAACCTACAATGAGCAGTTCTTC

d_gene: TRBD1
j_gene: TRBJ2-6
v_gene: TRBV11-2
abundance: NA
CDR3aa: CASSILKKGAAGANVLTF
CDR3nt: TGTGCCAGCAGCATATTAAAGAAGGGGGCGGCTGGGGCCAACGTCCTGACTTTC

d_gene: TRBD1
j_gene: TRBJ2-7
v_gene: TRBV20-1
abundance: NA
CDR3aa: CSATQGIAPSSYEQYF
CDR3nt: TGCAGTGCTACACAGGGGATCGCACCTAGCTCCTACGAGCAGTACTTC

d_gene: TRBD1
j_gene: TRBJ1-2
v_gene: TRBV12-3/TRBV12-4
abundance: NA
CDR3aa: CASSQGAPGYTF
CDR3nt: TGTGCCAGCAGTCAGGGGGCGCCGGGCTACACCTTC

d_gene: TRBD2
j_gene: TRBJ2-3
v_gene: TRBV28
abundance: NA
CDR3aa: CASSLPGLGTDTQYF
CDR3nt: TGTGCCAGCAGTTTGCCGGGACTAGGTACAGATACGCAGTATTTT